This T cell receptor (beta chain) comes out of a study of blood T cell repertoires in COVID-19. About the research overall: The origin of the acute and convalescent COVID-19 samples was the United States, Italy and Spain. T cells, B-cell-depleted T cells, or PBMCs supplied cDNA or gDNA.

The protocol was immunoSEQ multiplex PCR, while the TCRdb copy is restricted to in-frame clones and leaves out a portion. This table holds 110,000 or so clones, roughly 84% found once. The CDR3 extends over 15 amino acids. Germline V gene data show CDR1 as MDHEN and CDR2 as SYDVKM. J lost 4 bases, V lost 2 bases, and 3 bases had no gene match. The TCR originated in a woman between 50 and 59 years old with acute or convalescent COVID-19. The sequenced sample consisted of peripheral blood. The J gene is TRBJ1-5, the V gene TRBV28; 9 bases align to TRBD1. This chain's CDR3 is CASSLGGQGNQPQHF. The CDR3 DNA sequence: TGTGCCAGCAGTTTAGGGGGACAGGGAAATCAGCCCCAGCATTTT.